A single count supports the clone carrying this TCR beta chain. Only in-frame clones appear in the TCRdb table, and some are missing; sequencing was by immunoSEQ multiplex PCR. The top ten clones hold more than 4.5% of a sample with 85,000 to 130,000 clones, around 90% of them seen once. The data were taken from a study of blood T cell repertoires in COVID-19. Background on the study: Samples representing acute and convalescent COVID-19 were sourced from the United States, Italy and Spain.

Germline V CDR1 and CDR2: SGHRS, YFSETQ. CDR3 length: 13 amino acids. V lost 4 bases and J 8 bases, leaving 14 bases between the germline ends. The origin of this receptor is a human donor in a cohort sampled during active COVID-19. The source material was peripheral blood. This rearrangement joins TRBV5-1 to TRBJ2-3; perhaps TRBD2 as D (5 bases). In DNA form, the CDR3 reads TGCGCCAGCAGCCCGGAACGGGCGGGTACGCAGTATTTT. Its translation is CASSPERAGTQYF.